This T cell receptor beta chain was captured in a study of blood T cell repertoires in COVID-19. On the study more broadly: COVID-19 samples from acute and convalescent phases originated in the United States, Italy and Spain. PBMCs, B-cell-depleted T cells, or T cells provided the cDNA or gDNA that made up the material.

Authors' methods: From reference gene primer amplification, estimates of nucleated cell counts were derived. Measured with immunoSEQ multiplex PCR; TCRdb has only the in-frame clones, and not every one. That table is the source of V, J and clone size, and D and trimming were worked out from the DNA. The top ten hold about 9.4% of the sample, which has around 220,000 clones, about 88% seen once. Patients at the Seattle site were enrolled during active infection and followed longitudinally. J was trimmed by 8 bases and V by 2 bases; bases with no gene match: 11. Per the germline V gene, CDR1 is SGHRS and CDR2 is YFSETQ. The CDR3 contains 17 residues.

The chain has TRBV5-1 and TRBJ2-1; 12 bases match TRBD2. The sequenced sample consisted of peripheral blood. The sequence came from a woman aged 50 to 60 with COVID-19, enrolled during active disease. The CDR3 bases are TGCGCCAGCAGCTTTTATATCCTAGCGGGGGGGAATTATGAGCAGTTCTTC. Translation gives CASSFYILAGGNYEQFF.